This is a list of T cell receptor beta chains from one sample in a study of T cell repertoires in cytomegalovirus infection. TCRdb reanalysed the reads using MiXCR and keeps one entry per CDR3 protein. The profile covers about 190,000 distinct CDR3 sequences, with 28% appearing a single time and about 28% taken by the ten largest. The sample comprised PBMCs. Source of these receptors: a human donor in good health (CMV status not recorded). Some clones in this sample may be carry-over from other donors' samples. Each CDR3 is given with its conserved first and last residue. Rows give clone size only sometimes, using once, few, many, or a class for an expanded clone.

CDR3: CSAVLGTGAEAFF
size: once
J: TRBJ1-1
V: TRBV20-1

CDR3: CASSFEGAGELFF
size: NA
J: TRBJ2-2
V: TRBV3-1

CDR3: CASTLALGGARANVLTF
size: NA
J: TRBJ2-6
V: TRBV12-3/TRBV12-4

CDR3: CASSLFGGDGYTF
size: few
J: TRBJ1-2
V: TRBV12-3/TRBV12-4

CDR3: CASSPLSTSGGMGEQFF
size: NA
J: TRBJ2-1
V: TRBV11-2

CDR3: CSAKTVTSYEQYF
size: NA
J: TRBJ2-7
V: TRBV20-1

CDR3: CASSSLTAKHDSNQPQHF
size: many
J: TRBJ1-5
V: TRBV7-4

CDR3: CASSPGPDGNTIYF
size: NA
J: TRBJ1-3
V: TRBV7-9

CDR3: CASSPNGLAGTSTDTQYF
size: NA
J: TRBJ2-3
V: TRBV18

CDR3: CASSLRGRGDYGYTF
size: few
J: TRBJ1-2
V: TRBV7-8

CDR3: CSARDPRVIDEQFF
size: few
J: TRBJ2-1
V: TRBV20-1

CDR3: CASSSPGDGGYTF
size: NA
J: TRBJ1-2
V: TRBV5-1

CDR3: CASSSGPRGLGYGYTF
size: few
J: TRBJ1-2
V: TRBV7-2

CDR3: CASSFRTGRTEAFF
size: NA
J: TRBJ1-1
V: TRBV27

CDR3: CSATMPQNSNEQFF
size: few
J: TRBJ2-1
V: TRBV20-1

CDR3: CSDMSRLAGEQYF
size: few
J: TRBJ2-7
V: TRBV20-1

CDR3: CASSEGRVAQYF
size: few
J: TRBJ2-7
V: TRBV2

CDR3: CASSLAGPMSYTF
size: NA
J: TRBJ1-2
V: TRBV7-4

CDR3: CASSFPTSQETQYF
size: few
J: TRBJ2-5
V: TRBV12-3/TRBV12-4

CDR3: CASSTYPPMNTEAFF
size: few
J: TRBJ1-1
V: TRBV7-3

CDR3: CASRPPRDREGSPLHF
size: NA
J: TRBJ1-6
V: TRBV6-4

CDR3: CASSLAGRRHFDEKLFF
size: few
J: TRBJ1-4
V: TRBV7-9

CDR3: CASSLARTGMGNTIYF
size: NA
J: TRBJ1-3
V: TRBV7-2

CDR3: CASSPRGGNRETQYF
size: many
J: TRBJ2-5
V: TRBV7-3

CDR3: CASSRTSETQYF
size: few
J: TRBJ2-5
V: TRBV7-2

CDR3: CASSLVQQTNTEAFF
size: few
J: TRBJ1-1
V: TRBV7-8

CDR3: CASSPSTGTGADTGELFF
size: few
J: TRBJ2-2
V: TRBV4-2

CDR3: CASSSSRTDFQETQYF
size: many
J: TRBJ2-5
V: TRBV7-6

CDR3: CASSLGQGTTDTQYF
size: many
J: TRBJ2-3
V: TRBV7-2

CDR3: CSVVGIQGVERYTF
size: few
J: TRBJ1-2
V: TRBV29-1

CDR3: CASSDLSGGYYNEQFF
size: NA
J: TRBJ2-1
V: TRBV2

CDR3: CASGLFAGSPEAFF
size: few
J: TRBJ1-1
V: TRBV12-5

CDR3: CSAIGQGRRTQYF
size: NA
J: TRBJ2-5
V: TRBV20-1